A selection of T cell receptor beta chains follows, all from one sample in a study of T-cell memory formation after mild COVID-19. Via MiXCR, TCRdb re-called the 5' RACE reads, giving one row per CDR3 protein. The profile covers more than 300,000 distinct CDR3 sequences, with roughly an eighth appearing a single time and around 20% taken by the ten largest. Sequenced sample: PBMCs or a T cell subset sorted from them (not recorded which). These receptors all stem from a man younger than 35 who had mild COVID-19 (a few samples of this study predate the infection). Cell type and time point are not known. Both conserved end residues are part of each CDR3. A D gene is named only where the DNA matches it firmly. Size values are once, few and many counts, or a class for expanded clones, and some rows have none.

j_call,clone_size,v_call,d_call,cdr3_length,cdr3_nt,cdr3_aa
TRBJ2-1,few,TRBV7-3,TRBD2,14,TGTGCCAGCAGCCCGGGACTAGATTACAATGAGCAGTTCTTC,CASSPGLDYNEQFF
TRBJ2-2,.,TRBV5-1,.,16,TGCGCCAGCAGCTGGGGACTCCATTTAAACACCGGGGAGCTGTTTTTT,CASSWGLHLNTGELFF
TRBJ2-3,few,TRBV4-2,TRBD2,17,TGTGCCAGCGCCCGGCTAGCGGGGGGTGGAGGCACAGATACGCAGTATTTT,CASARLAGGGGTDTQYF
TRBJ1-2,.,TRBV7-9,.,13,TGTGCCAGCAGCTTAGGGCGTTTGGTAGGCTACACCTTC,CASSLGRLVGYTF
TRBJ2-7,.,TRBV12-3/TRBV12-4,.,14,TGTGCCAGCAGTTCAAGGGGGAACTCCTACGAGCAGTACTTC,CASSSRGNSYEQYF
TRBJ2-2,many,TRBV5-1,TRBD1,15,TGCGCCAGCAGCAGACGACAGGGGAACACCGGGGAGCTGTTTTTT,CASSRRQGNTGELFF
TRBJ1-2,few,TRBV7-2,TRBD1,13,TGTGCCAGCAGCGAACAGGGGAGTGTGGGCTACACCTTC,CASSEQGSVGYTF
TRBJ2-5,.,TRBV11-2,TRBD2,17,TGTGCCAGCAGCTTAGATCGGGGGACTAGCGAACCGGGGACCCAGTACTTC,CASSLDRGTSEPGTQYF
TRBJ2-1,.,TRBV7-2,.,14,TGTGCCAGCAGCTTTGGGGGCTGGGGAAATGAGCAGTTCTTC,CASSFGGWGNEQFF
TRBJ1-2,few,TRBV3-1,.,13,TGTGCCAGCAGCCAAGTTTCGACCTATGGCTACACCTTC,CASSQVSTYGYTF
TRBJ1-1,.,TRBV4-3,.,13,TGCGCCAGCAGCCAAGTCCGGGGGACTGAAGCTTTCTTT,CASSQVRGTEAFF
TRBJ2-5,.,TRBV18,TRBD1,15,TGTGCCAGCTCACCAAGGACAGGGAAAGGAGAGACCCAGTACTTC,CASSPRTGKGETQYF
TRBJ2-1,many,TRBV7-2,TRBD2,15,TGTGCCAGCAGCTTAACGGGGGGTTTCTACAATGAGCAGTTCTTC,CASSLTGGFYNEQFF